The next 22 T cell receptor beta chains were all read from a single sample in a study of cytomegalovirus exposure and HLA in healthy donors. The primer mix had 60 Vbeta and 13 Jbeta primers. Repertoires were generated with immunoSEQ multiplex PCR, while TCRdb's copy carries only in-frame clones and drops some. The data show about 160,000 clones, about 63% seen once. Sample: PBMCs. All receptors come from a woman between 40 and 50 years old in good health and CMV-seropositive.

The CDR3 DNA is TGCGCCAGCAGCTCCCAAGGGGACGAGCAGTACTTC. Its translation is CASSSQGDEQYF. The rearrangement links TRBV5-1 to TRBJ2-7; maybe TRBD1 (5 bases). V lost 3 bases to trimming and J lost 5 bases, with 9 bases between them. From germline, CDR1 is SGHRS and CDR2 YFSETQ. The CDR3 has 12 amino acids. The variable domain in full, completed from reference TRBV5-1 and TRBJ2-7, reads KAGVTQTPRYLIKTRGQQVTLSCSPISGHRSVSWYQQTPGQGLQFLFEYFSETQRNKGNFPGRFSGRQFSNSRSEMNVSTLELGDSALYLCASSSQGDEQYFGPGTRLTVT.

This clone was seen a few times. The chain couples TRBV9 to TRBJ2-1; 8 nucleotides align to TRBD2. Germline assignment: CDR1 SGDLS and CDR2 YYNGEE. CDR3 size: 15 residues. J lost 9 bases, V lost 2 bases, and 10 bases had no gene match. CDR3 DNA sequence: TGTGCCAGCAGCGTCAGCGGGAGTCATGCCGCTGAGCAGTTCTTC. Translated: CASSVSGSHAAEQFF.

This clone was picked up a small number of times. The chain combines TRBV7-2 with TRBJ2-5; the match to TRBD1 covers 10 bases. Looked up from germline, CDR1 is SGHTA and CDR2 is FQGNSA. The CDR3 is 15 residues long. V lost 3 bases, J lost 3 bases, and 4 bases stayed unmatched. The CDR3 protein is CASSLSTGGEETQYF. CDR3 coding DNA: TGTGCCAGCAGCTTGTCGACAGGGGGCGAAGAGACCCAGTACTTC.

The chain has TRBV19 and TRBJ2-1, with 7 bases fitting TRBD1. In germline, CDR1 is LNHDA, CDR2 SQIVND (reference sequence). V was pared by 3 bases and J by 6 bases, with 8 bases of the junction left unmatched. The CDR3 contains 15 residues. CDR3 in amino acids: CASSMSVGTANEQFF. The CDR3 DNA follows: TGTGCCAGTAGTATGTCGGTGGGGACAGCCAATGAGCAGTTCTTC.

This clone was seen only a few times. The chain links TRBV21-1 to TRBJ2-4; no check of the table's D call, TRBD2, against the DNA was made. TRBV21-1 is classified as a pseudogene. The CDR3 is 16 residues long. This CDR3 is CASSKLAGGPKNIQYF. CDR3 nucleotides: TGTGCCAGCAGCAAATTAGCGGGAGGTCCCAAAAACATTCAGTACTTC.

J is TRBJ1-1 and V is TRBV29-1; TRBD1 might be the D (6 bases). Germline values: CDR1 SQVTM, CDR2 ANQGSEA. This CDR3 contains 12 residues. V was shortened by 8 bases and J by 4 bases, with 14 bases between the two germline ends. This CDR3 is CSTTQGFTEAFF. CDR3 DNA: TGCAGCACCACACAGGGATTCACTGAAGCTTTCTTT. Looking up the rest from reference TRBV29-1 and TRBJ1-1 gives the full variable domain: SAVISQKPSRDICQRGTSLTIQCQVDSQVTMMFWYRQQPGQSLTLIATANQGSEATYESGFVIDKFPISRPNLTFSTLTVSNMSPEDSSIYLCSTTQGFTEAFFGQGTRLTVV.

This clone was seen a handful of times. This rearrangement joins TRBV18 to TRBJ2-7; 7 nucleotides agree with TRBD1. Trimming at V came to 1 base and at J to 0 bases, leaving 3 bases not matched to a gene. Germline values: CDR1 KGHSH, CDR2 LQKENI. The CDR3 loop spans 15 amino acids. The CDR3, as DNA: TGTGCCAGCTCACCACAGGGGGCCGTCTCCTACGAGCAGTACTTC. Protein product: CASSPQGAVSYEQYF.

This chain uses TRBV7-3 with TRBJ2-2; 8 nucleotides align to TRBD2. CDR1 SGHTA and CDR2 FQGTGA come from the germline V gene. V lost 5 bases to trimming and J lost 4 bases; unmatched junction nucleotides: 6. CDR3 length equals 15 residues. The CDR3 loop is CASSQTSAGTGELFF. In nucleotides, the CDR3 is TGTGCCAGCAGCCAGACTAGCGCGGGCACCGGGGAGCTGTTTTTT.

V and J are TRBV5-1 and TRBJ1-2, with 7 bases that match TRBD1. This CDR3 comprises 13 residues. J lost 8 bases, V lost 0 bases, and 4 bases had no gene match. The germline CDR1 and CDR2 sequences are SGHRS and YFSETQ. The CDR3 spells CASSLATGWGYTF. As DNA, the CDR3 is TGCGCCAGCAGCTTGGCGACAGGGTGGGGCTACACCTTC.

The chain couples TRBV19 to TRBJ1-5; 7 bases map to TRBD1. CDR1 and CDR2 (germline): LNHDA, SQIVND (reference sequence). CDR3 length: 15 amino acids. V was pared by 4 bases and J by 5 bases, with 8 bases of the junction left unmatched. This CDR3 is CASSKLTGDDQPQHF. CDR3 nucleotide sequence: TGTGCCAGTAGTAAATTAACAGGGGACGATCAGCCCCAGCATTTT.

The rearrangement joins TRBV29-1 to TRBJ1-1; D not certain. The length of the CDR3 is 10 residues. V was clipped by 7 bases and J by 8 bases, with 11 bases between them. Germline loops: CDR1 SQVTM, CDR2 ANQGSEA. CDR3 DNA sequence: TGCAGCGCCTTAAATTTGGAAGCTTTCTTT. It codes for CSALNLEAFF.

The chain carries TRBV5-1 and TRBJ2-5; no definite D call. CDR1 and CDR2 from the germline V gene are SGHRS and YFSETQ. V lost 1 base, J lost 5 bases, and 3 bases lay in between. This CDR3 comprises 11 residues. The CDR3 bases are TGCGCCAGCAGCTTGCGGGAGACCCAGTACTTC. As protein: CASSLRETQYF.

Concerning this clone itself: A junction end diverges from the germline sequence, so it may reflect a read error. The rearrangement links TRBV11-2 to TRBJ2-1; possibly TRBD1 for D (8 bases). Per the germline V gene, CDR1 is SGHAT and CDR2 is FQNNGV. The CDR3 runs 15 residues. The CDR3 DNA follows: TGTGCCAGCACCTTAACAGGGGGGGACAACAATGAGCAGTTCTTC. Residues: CASTLTGGDNNEQFF.

The chain employs TRBV2 and TRBJ2-3; 14 positions agree with TRBD2. Trimming at V came to 6 bases and at J to 4 bases, leaving 3 bases not matched to a gene. The CDR3 runs to 15 residues. Germline CDR1 reads SNHLY; CDR2 reads FYNNEI. The CDR3 nucleotides are TGTGCCAGCAGATTGGGACTAGCGGGGGCAGATACGCAGTATTTT. It yields the protein CASRLGLAGADTQYF.

The rearrangement links TRBV9 to TRBJ1-3; no definite D call. This CDR3 contains 16 residues. Looked up from germline, CDR1 is SGDLS and CDR2 is YYNGEE. V shed 0 bases and J shed 0 bases, with 10 bases lying between them. The CDR3 loop reads CASSVDGSNSGNTIYF. CDR3 sequence (DNA): TGTGCCAGCAGCGTAGATGGCAGTAACTCTGGAAACACCATATATTTT. Full variable domain (outside the CDR3, taken from reference TRBV9 and TRBJ1-3): DSGVTQTPKHLITATGQRVTLRCSPRSGDLSVYWYQQSLDQGLQFLIQYYNGEERAKGNILERFSAQQFPDLHSELNLSSLELGDSALYFCASSVDGSNSGNTIYFGEGSWLTVV.

This clone was detected a few times. The genes are TRBV6-4 and TRBJ2-3, with a tentative D call TRBD1 (6 bases). The CDR3 extends over 13 amino acids. V was clipped by 6 bases and J by 3 bases, with 10 bases between them. Germline values: CDR1 MRHNA, CDR2 SNTAGT. CDR3 sequence: CASSRGETDTQYF. The CDR3 bases are TGTGCCAGCAGCAGGGGCGAAACAGATACGCAGTATTTT.

The V call is TRBV9, the J call TRBJ2-7; TRBD2 matches 10 bases. Looked up from germline, CDR1 is SGDLS and CDR2 is YYNGEE. The CDR3 is made up of 15 amino acids. The ends lost 3 bases at V and 0 bases at J; junction bases unmatched: 3. DNA of the CDR3: TGTGCCAGCAGCGGACCTAGCGGGAGCTCCTACGAGCAGTACTTC. It translates to CASSGPSGSSYEQYF.

This rearrangement joins TRBV28 to TRBJ2-7; perhaps TRBD2 as D (6 bases). There are 17 residues in the CDR3. Per the germline V gene, CDR1 is MDHEN and CDR2 is SYDVKM. V shed 2 bases and J shed 2 bases, with 19 bases lying between them. The CDR3 DNA reads TGTGCCAGCAGTTTACTCCTTTCGGCGGGGTCCCCCTACGAGCAGTACTTC. Its protein is CASSLLLSAGSPYEQYF.

The chain recombines TRBV5-4 with TRBJ1-4; the match to TRBD1 covers 7 bases. The length of the CDR3 is 14 residues. Looked up from germline, CDR1 is SGHNT and CDR2 is YYREEE (reference sequence). V lost 4 bases, J lost 4 bases, and 4 bases stayed unmatched. CDR3 in amino acids: CASSKGQFNEKLFF. CDR3 DNA sequence: TGTGCCAGCAGCAAGGGACAGTTTAATGAAAAACTGTTTTTT.

CDR3 sequence: CASSQLPRVDTQYF. Written as DNA, the CDR3 is TGTGCCAGCAGCCAGCTCCCCAGGGTAGATACGCAGTATTTT. The chain has TRBV14 and TRBJ2-3, with TRBD1 as a possible D gene (5 bases). The germline V gene has CDR1 SGHDN and CDR2 FVKESK. V lost 3 bases and J lost 5, with 12 bases in between. The CDR3 totals 14 residues.

This chain's CDR3 is CASSQVGGSGEQYF. The CDR3, as DNA: TGCGCCAGCAGCCAAGTGGGGGGATCTGGCGAGCAGTACTTC. This chain connects TRBV4-3 to TRBJ2-7, with D possibly being TRBD2 (6 bases). The germline gives CDR1 LGHNA, CDR2 YSLEER. Trimming left V 1 base short and J 6 bases short, with 13 bases between. This CDR3 is 14 amino acids long.

This clone was found once. The gene calls are TRBV14 and TRBJ1-2; 10 bases line up with TRBD1. Unmatched junction bases numbered 3, after V lost 0 bases and J lost 8 bases. Germline loops: CDR1 SGHDN, CDR2 FVKESK. The CDR3 totals 14 residues. The CDR3 spells CASSQEGTGVGYTF. CDR3 sequence (DNA): TGTGCCAGCAGCCAAGAAGGGACAGGGGTCGGCTACACCTTC. The full variable domain, completed using reference TRBV14 and TRBJ1-2, is EAGVTQFPSHSVIEKGQTVTLRCDPISGHDNLYWYRRVMGKEIKFLLHFVKESKQDESGMPNNRFLAERTGGTYSTLKVQPAELEDSGVYFCASSQEGTGVGYTFGSGTRLTVV.